One and the same sample provided the 3 T cell receptor beta chains below, sequenced in a study of cytomegalovirus exposure and HLA in healthy donors. The protocol was immunoSEQ multiplex PCR, while the TCRdb copy is restricted to in-frame clones and leaves out a portion. The table records 110,000 or so clones, about 90% of them present only once. The material sequenced was PBMCs. These TCRs come from a young woman in good health and CMV-seronegative.

This sequence joins TRBV6-5 and TRBJ2-7, with a tentative D call TRBD1 (5 bases). CDR1 is MNHEY and CDR2 is SVGAGI in the germline V gene. This CDR3 spans 13 amino acids. Trimming cost V 7 bases and J 1 base, with 11 bases left between them. CDR3 residues: CASTNPGSYEQYF. The CDR3 nucleotides read TGTGCCAGCACAAACCCAGGGTCCTACGAGCAGTACTTC.

This clone was seen a few times. The chain joins TRBV7-2 to TRBJ1-6; D is possibly TRBD1 (6 bases). V was pared by 6 bases and J by 10 bases, with 22 bases between. Germline CDR1 reads SGHTA; CDR2 reads FQGNSA. This CDR3 has 16 residues. The CDR3 DNA follows: TGTGCCAGCAGACTTTCCCCAGGACAGTCGTCCTCACCCCTCCACTTT. It encodes CASRLSPGQSSSPLHF.

This chain uses TRBV28 with TRBJ2-7, with TRBD2 identical over 8 bases. The CDR3 totals 15 residues. The V gene end was trimmed by 5 bases and the J gene end by 4 bases; junction bases not matched to a gene: 10. Germline loops: CDR1 MDHEN, CDR2 SYDVKM. CDR3 nucleotide sequence: TGTGCCAGCAGTCAACCGAGCGGGAGTTGGTACGAGCAGTACTTC. This encodes CASSQPSGSWYEQYF.